The clone carrying this T cell receptor (beta chain) appeared a few times. TCRdb re-called the RT-PCR reads with MiXCR, one entry per CDR3 protein. Of 650,000 to 800,000 distinct CDR3 sequences listed, approximately 14% are singletons. The CDR3 runs to 15 residues. The V end lost 2 bases, the J end lost 0 bases, and 10 bases lay between the germline ends. CDR1 is DFQATT and CDR2 is SNEGSKA in the germline V gene (reference sequence). The sample consisted of memory CD4+ T cells from blood. The chain recombines TRBV20-1 with TRBJ2-2, with a weak D call TRBD1 (6 bases). The TCR sequence derives from a female donor in good health, serving as a healthy control. The CDR3 here is CSARYQGSNTGELFF. Here the CDR3 DNA reads TGCAGTGCTAGATATCAGGGGTCGAACACCGGGGAGCTGTTTTTT.